The present entry profiles one TCR beta chain with its context. These data are taken from a study of blood T cell repertoires in COVID-19. Overall study context: Acute-phase and convalescent COVID-19 samples originated in the United States, Italy and Spain.

Measured with immunoSEQ multiplex PCR; TCRdb has only the in-frame clones, and not every one. The top ten hold roughly 5.3% of the sample, which has fewer than 350,000 clones, roughly 90% seen once. V gave up 1 base and J gave up 9 bases, with 10 bases separating them. The CDR3 totals 14 residues. Germline values: CDR1 LGHDT, CDR2 YNNKEL (reference sequence). Sequenced input: PBMCs or T cells enriched from blood (not recorded which). This clonotype was sampled from a man between 60 and 75 years old who had recovered from COVID-19. The chain is built from TRBV3-1 (or the pseudogene TRBV3-2) and TRBJ1-6; D may be TRBD1 (6 bases). The chain's CDR3 is CASSQVQGSSPLHF. The CDR3 DNA follows: TGTGCCAGCAGCCAAGTACAGGGTAGTTCACCCCTCCACTTT.